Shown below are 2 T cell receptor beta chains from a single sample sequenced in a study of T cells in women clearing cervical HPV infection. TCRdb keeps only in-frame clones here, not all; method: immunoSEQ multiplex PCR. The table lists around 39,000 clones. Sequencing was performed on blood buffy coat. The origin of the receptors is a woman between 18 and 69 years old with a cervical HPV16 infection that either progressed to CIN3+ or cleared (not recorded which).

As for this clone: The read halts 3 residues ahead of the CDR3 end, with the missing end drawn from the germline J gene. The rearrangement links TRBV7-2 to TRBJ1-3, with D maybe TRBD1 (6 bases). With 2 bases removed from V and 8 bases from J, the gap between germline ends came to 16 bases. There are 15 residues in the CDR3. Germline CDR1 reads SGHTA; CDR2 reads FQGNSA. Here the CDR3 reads CASSLLPTGIDTIYF. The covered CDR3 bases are TGTGCCAGCAGCTTATTACCGACAGGCATCGACACC.

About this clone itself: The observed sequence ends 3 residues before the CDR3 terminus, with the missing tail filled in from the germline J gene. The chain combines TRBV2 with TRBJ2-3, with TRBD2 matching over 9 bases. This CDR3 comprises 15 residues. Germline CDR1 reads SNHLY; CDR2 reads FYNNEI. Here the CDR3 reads CASGEYGGGGETQYF. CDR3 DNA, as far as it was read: TGTGCCAGCGGGGAGTATGGCGGGGGGGGAGAGACG. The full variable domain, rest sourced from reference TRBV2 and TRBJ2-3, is EPEVTQTPSHQVTQMGQEVILRCVPISNHLYFYWYRQILGQKVEFLVSFYNNEISEKSEIFDDQFSVERPDGSNFTLKIRSTKLEDSAMYFCASGEYGGGGETQYFGPGTRLTVL.